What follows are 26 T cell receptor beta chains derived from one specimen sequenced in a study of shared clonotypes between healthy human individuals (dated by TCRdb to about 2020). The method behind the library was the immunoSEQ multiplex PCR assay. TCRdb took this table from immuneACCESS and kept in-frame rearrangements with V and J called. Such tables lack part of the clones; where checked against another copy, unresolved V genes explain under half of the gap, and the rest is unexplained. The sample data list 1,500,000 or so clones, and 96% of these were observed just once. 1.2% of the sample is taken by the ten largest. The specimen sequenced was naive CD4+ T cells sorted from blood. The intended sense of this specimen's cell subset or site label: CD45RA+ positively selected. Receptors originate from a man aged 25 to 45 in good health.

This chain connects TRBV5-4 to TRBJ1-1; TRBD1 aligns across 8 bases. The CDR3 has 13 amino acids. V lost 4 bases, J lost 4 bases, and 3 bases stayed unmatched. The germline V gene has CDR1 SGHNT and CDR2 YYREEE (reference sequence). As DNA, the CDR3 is TGTGCCAGCAGCCCGGACAGGGTCACTGAAGCTTTCTTT. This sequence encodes CASSPDRVTEAFF.

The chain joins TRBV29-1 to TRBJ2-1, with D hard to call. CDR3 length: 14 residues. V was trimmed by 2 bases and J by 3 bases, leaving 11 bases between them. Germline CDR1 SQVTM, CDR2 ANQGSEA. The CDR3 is CSVELPPYYNEQFF. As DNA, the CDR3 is TGCAGCGTTGAACTCCCCCCGTACTACAATGAGCAGTTCTTC.

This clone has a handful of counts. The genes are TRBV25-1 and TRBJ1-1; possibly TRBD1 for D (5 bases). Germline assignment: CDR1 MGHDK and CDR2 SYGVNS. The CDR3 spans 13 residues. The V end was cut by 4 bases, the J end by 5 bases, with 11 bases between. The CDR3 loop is CASSGGAGTEAFF. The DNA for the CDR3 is TGTGCCAGCAGTGGAGGGGCTGGGACTGAAGCTTTCTTT.

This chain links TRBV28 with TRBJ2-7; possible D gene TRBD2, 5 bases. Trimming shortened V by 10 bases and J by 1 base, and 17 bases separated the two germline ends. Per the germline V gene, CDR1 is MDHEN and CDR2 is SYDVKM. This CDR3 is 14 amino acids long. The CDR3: CATLATAPSYEQYF. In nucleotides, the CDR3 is TGTGCCACTCTAGCCACCGCACCGTCCTACGAGCAGTACTTC.

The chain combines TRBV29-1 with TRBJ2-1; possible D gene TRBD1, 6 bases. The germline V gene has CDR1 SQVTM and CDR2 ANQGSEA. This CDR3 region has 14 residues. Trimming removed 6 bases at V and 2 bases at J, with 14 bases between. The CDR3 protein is CSVDRTAAYNEQFF. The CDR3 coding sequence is TGCAGCGTGGACCGGACAGCGGCCTACAATGAGCAGTTCTTC.

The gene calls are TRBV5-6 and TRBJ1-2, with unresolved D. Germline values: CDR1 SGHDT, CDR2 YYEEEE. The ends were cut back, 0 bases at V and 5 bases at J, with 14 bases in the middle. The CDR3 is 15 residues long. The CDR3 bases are TGTGCCAGCAGCTTGGAGCTCTCTGGTAGATATGGCTACACCTTC. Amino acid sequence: CASSLELSGRYGYTF.

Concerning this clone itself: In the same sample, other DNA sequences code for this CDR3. CDR3: CASSSHYEQYF. CDR3 nucleotide sequence: TGTGCCAGCAGTTCCCACTACGAGCAGTACTTC. The rearrangement joins TRBV28 to TRBJ2-7; D is undetermined. The CDR3 sequence is 11 residues long. CDR1 and CDR2 from the germline V gene are MDHEN and SYDVKM. Trimming stripped 4 bases from V and 3 bases from J, with 4 bases between.

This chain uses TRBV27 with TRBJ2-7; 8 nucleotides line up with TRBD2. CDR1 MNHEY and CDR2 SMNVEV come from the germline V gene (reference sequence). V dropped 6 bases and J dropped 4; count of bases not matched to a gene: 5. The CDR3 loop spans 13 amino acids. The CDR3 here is CASSPSGPYEQYF. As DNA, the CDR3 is TGTGCCAGCAGCCCTAGCGGGCCTTACGAGCAGTACTTC.

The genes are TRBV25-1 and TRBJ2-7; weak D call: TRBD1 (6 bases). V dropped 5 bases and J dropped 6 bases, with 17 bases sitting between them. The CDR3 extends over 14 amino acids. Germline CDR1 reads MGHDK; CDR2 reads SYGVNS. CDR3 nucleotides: TGTGCCAGCAGTACCTACGGGACATTGGGCGAGCAGTACTTC. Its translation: CASSTYGTLGEQYF.

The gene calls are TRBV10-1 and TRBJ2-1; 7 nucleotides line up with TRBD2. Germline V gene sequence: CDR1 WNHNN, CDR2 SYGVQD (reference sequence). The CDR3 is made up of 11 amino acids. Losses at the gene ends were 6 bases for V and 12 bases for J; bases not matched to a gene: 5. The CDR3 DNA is TGCGCCAGCAGAGGAGCGGGATTGCAGTTCTTC. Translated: CASRGAGLQFF.

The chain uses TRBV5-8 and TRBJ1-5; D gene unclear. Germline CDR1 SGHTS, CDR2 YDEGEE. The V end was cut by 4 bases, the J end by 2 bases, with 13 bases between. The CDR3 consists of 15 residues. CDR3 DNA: TGTGCCAGCAGCAACCGGTGGGGTGGCAATCAGCCCCAGCATTTT. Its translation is CASSNRWGGNQPQHF.

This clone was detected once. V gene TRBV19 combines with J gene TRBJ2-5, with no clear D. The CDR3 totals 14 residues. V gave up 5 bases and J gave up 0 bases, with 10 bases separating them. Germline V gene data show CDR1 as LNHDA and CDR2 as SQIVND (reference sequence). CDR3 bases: TGTGCCAGTAGTGATACAGTGTACCAAGAGACCCAGTACTTC. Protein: CASSDTVYQETQYF.

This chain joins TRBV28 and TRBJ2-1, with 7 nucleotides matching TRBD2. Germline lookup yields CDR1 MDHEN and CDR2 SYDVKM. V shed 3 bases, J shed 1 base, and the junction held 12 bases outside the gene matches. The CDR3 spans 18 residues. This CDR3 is CASSLWDLADPSYNEQFF. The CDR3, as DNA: TGTGCCAGCAGTTTGTGGGACCTAGCGGATCCTTCCTACAATGAGCAGTTCTTC.

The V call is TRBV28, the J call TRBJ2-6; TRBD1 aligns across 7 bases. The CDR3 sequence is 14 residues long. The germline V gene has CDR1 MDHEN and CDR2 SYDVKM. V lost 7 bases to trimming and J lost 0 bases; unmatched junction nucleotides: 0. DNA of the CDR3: TGTGCCAGCACAGGGGGCTCTGGGGCCAACGTCCTGACTTTC. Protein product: CASTGGSGANVLTF.

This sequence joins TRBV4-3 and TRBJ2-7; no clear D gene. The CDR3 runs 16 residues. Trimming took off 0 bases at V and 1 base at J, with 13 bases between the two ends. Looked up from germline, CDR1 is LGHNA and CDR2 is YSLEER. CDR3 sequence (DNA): TGCGCCAGCAGCCAAGATCTGTCCATCCTTTCCTACGAGCAGTACTTC. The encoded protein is CASSQDLSILSYEQYF.

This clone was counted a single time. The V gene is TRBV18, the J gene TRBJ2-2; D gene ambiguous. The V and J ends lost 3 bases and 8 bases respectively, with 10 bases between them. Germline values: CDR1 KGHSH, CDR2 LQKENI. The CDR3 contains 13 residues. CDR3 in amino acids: CASSPRVEGELFF. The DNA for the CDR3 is TGTGCCAGCTCACCGCGCGTCGAGGGGGAGCTGTTTTTT.

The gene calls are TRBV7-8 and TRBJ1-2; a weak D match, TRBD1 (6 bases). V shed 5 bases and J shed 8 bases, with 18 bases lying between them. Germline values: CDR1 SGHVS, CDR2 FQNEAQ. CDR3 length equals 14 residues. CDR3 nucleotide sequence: TGTGCCAGCAGCCCCCGATACAGGGAGGAAGGCTACACCTTC. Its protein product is CASSPRYREEGYTF.

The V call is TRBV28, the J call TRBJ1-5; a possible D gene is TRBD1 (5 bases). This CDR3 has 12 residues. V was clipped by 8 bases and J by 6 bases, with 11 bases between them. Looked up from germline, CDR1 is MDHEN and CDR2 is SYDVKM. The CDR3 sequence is CASWDQGQPQHF. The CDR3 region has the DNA TGTGCCAGCTGGGACCAGGGTCAGCCCCAGCATTTT.

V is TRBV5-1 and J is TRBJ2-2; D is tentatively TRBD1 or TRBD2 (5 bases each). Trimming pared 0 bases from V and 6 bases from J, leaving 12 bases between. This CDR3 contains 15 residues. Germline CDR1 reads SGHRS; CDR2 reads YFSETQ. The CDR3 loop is CASSLVLGTAGELFF. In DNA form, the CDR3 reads TGCGCCAGCAGCTTGGTGCTCGGGACCGCCGGGGAGCTGTTTTTT.

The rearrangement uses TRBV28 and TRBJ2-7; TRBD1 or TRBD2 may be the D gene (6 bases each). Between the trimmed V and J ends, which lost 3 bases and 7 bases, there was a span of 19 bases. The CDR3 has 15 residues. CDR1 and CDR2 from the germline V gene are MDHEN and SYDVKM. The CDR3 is CASSFGGTRKGEQYF. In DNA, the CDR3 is TGTGCCAGCAGTTTTGGCGGGACAAGGAAAGGGGAGCAGTACTTC.

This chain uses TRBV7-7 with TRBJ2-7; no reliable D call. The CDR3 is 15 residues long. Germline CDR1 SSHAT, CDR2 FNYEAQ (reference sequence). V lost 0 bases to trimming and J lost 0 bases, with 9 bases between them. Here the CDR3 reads CASSLAAGPSYEQYF. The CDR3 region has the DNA TGTGCCAGCAGCTTAGCGGCTGGGCCCTCCTACGAGCAGTACTTC.

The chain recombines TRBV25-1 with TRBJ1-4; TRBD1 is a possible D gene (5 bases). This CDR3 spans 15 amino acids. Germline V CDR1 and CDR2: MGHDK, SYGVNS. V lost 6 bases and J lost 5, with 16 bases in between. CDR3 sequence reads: CASSQGARSNEKLFF. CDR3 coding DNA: TGTGCCAGCAGCCAAGGGGCAAGATCGAATGAAAAACTGTTTTTT.

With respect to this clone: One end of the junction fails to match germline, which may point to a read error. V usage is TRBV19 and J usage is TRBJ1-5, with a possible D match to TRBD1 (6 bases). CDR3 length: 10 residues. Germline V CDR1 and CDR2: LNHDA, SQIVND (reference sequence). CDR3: CASNPRGQFF. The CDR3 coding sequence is TGTGCCAGTAACCCGCGAGGACAGTTTTTT.

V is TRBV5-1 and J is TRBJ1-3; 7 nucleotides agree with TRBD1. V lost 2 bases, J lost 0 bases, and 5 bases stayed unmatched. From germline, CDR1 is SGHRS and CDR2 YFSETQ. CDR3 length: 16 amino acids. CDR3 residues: CASSFRDSHSGNTIYF. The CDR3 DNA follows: TGCGCCAGCAGCTTCCGGGACAGCCACTCTGGAAACACCATATATTTT.

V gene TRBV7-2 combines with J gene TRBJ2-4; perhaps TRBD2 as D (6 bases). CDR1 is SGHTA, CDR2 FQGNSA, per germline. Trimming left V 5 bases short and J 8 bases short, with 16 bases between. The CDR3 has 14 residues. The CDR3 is CASSIEEGFDIQYF. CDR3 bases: TGTGCCAGCAGCATCGAGGAGGGGTTCGACATTCAGTACTTC.

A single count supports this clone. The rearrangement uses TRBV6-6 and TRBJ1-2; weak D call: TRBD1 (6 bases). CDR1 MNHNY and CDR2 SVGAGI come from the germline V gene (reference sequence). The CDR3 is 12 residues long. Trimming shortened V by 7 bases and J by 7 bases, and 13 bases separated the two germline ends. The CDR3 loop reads CASTEGVVGYTF. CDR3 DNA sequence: TGTGCCAGCACAGAGGGGGTAGTTGGCTACACCTTC.